This T cell receptor beta chain was captured in a study of blood T cell repertoires in COVID-19. V was cut by 1 base and J by 0 bases, with 4 bases left in between. The CDR3 has 15 residues. Germline V gives CDR1 LGHDT, CDR2 YNNKEL (reference sequence). Sequenced by immunoSEQ multiplex PCR; TCRdb stores in-frame clones only, minus some. The sample records around 150,000 clones, 80% to 85% being singletons. The TCR sequence derives from a man between 70 and 80 years old who had been exposed to COVID-19. The chain links TRBV3-1 (or the pseudogene TRBV3-2) to TRBJ1-6, with no clear D. What was sequenced was PBMCs or T cells enriched from blood (not recorded which). CDR3 DNA: TGTGCCAGCAGCCAAGGAGGCTCCTATAATTCACCCCTCCACTTT. Its translation: CASSQGGSYNSPLHF.